A selection of T cell receptor beta chains follows, all from one sample in a study of blood T cell repertoires in COVID-19. The assay was immunoSEQ multiplex PCR, and TCRdb's table has in-frame clones only and misses some. The table lists about 320,000 clones, roughly 90% of them singletons. The sequenced sample was PBMCs or T cells enriched from blood (not recorded which). These receptors were taken from a woman in her twenties or thirties who had been exposed to COVID-19. Both conserved end residues are part of each CDR3. The D gene is left open where the match is weak. Size is stated for part of the rows, as once, few or many counts, or as a class when the clone is expanded.

>-|TRBJ1-1|-|TRBV7-9
CASSEPGHKNTEAFF
TGTGCCAGCAGCGAGCCGGGACACAAGAACACTGAAGCTTTCTTT
>once|TRBJ1-6|-|TRBV27
CASSSPRSSYNSPLHF
TGTGCCAGCAGTTCACCCCGGAGCTCCTATAATTCACCCCTCCACTTT
>-|TRBJ1-4|-|TRBV7-9
CASSPRSGGEEKLFF
TGTGCCAGCAGCCCCCGATCCGGGGGTGAAGAAAAACTGTTTTTT
>-|TRBJ1-5|TRBD1|TRBV30
CAWSTTGRGQPQHF
TGTGCCTGGAGTACGACAGGGCGCGGACAGCCCCAGCATTTT
>-|TRBJ1-1|TRBD1|TRBV2
CASNRDRDTEAFF
TGTGCCAGCAATCGGGACAGGGATACTGAAGCTTTCTTT
>-|TRBJ1-2|-|TRBV7-8
CASSLGGPGNYGYTF
TGTGCCAGCAGCTTAGGGGGCCCAGGGAACTATGGCTACACCTTC
>-|TRBJ1-2|-|TRBV19
CASSTQDSYGYTF
TGTGCCAGTAGTACTCAGGACAGCTATGGCTACACCTTC
>once|TRBJ1-2|TRBD1|TRBV11-2
CASRTGTGYGYTF
TGTGCCAGCAGAACCGGGACAGGCTATGGCTACACCTTC
>-|TRBJ1-2|TRBD1|TRBV3-1/TRBV3-2
CASMGQHYNGYTF
TGTGCCAGCATGGGACAGCACTACAATGGCTACACCTTC
>many|TRBJ2-1|TRBD2|TRBV27
CASSLIEAGLAGVYNEQFF
TGTGCCAGCAGTCTTATCGAAGCTGGACTAGCGGGGGTATACAATGAGCAGTTCTTC
>-|TRBJ2-7|TRBD1|TRBV19
CASSSTGSYEQYF
TGTGCCAGTAGTTCGACAGGGTCCTACGAGCAGTACTTC
>-|TRBJ1-2|TRBD1|TRBV2
CASREQGAGGYTF
TGTGCCAGCAGAGAACAGGGGGCAGGCGGCTACACCTTC
>-|TRBJ1-5|-|TRBV6-5
CANRQSDGQPQHF
TGTGCCAACCGACAGAGTGATGGTCAGCCCCAGCATTTT
>-|TRBJ2-1|-|TRBV7-9
CASSLDGNSYNEQFF
TGTGCCAGCAGCTTAGACGGGAACTCCTACAATGAGCAGTTCTTC
>-|TRBJ1-5|-|TRBV2
CASIDTRNQPQHF
TGTGCCAGCATAGACACCCGCAATCAGCCCCAGCATTTT
>-|TRBJ2-3|TRBD2|TRBV11-2
CASSSTRGFVTQYF
TGTGCCAGCAGCTCGACGCGGGGGTTCGTGACGCAGTATTTT
>once|TRBJ1-2|TRBD1|TRBV7-9
CASSLRSRDRGRDYGYTF
TGTGCCAGCAGCTTAAGGTCCCGGGACAGGGGCAGGGACTATGGCTACACCTTC
>-|TRBJ2-7|-|TRBV5-5
CASSLGQFYEQYF
TGTGCCAGCAGCTTGGGACAGTTTTACGAGCAGTACTTC
>-|TRBJ2-3|TRBD2|TRBV5-1
CASGGLAGDSTDTQYF
TGCGCCAGCGGAGGACTAGCGGGGGATAGCACAGATACGCAGTATTTT
>once|TRBJ2-5|-|TRBV28
CASSSPEGRSYQETQYF
TGTGCCAGCAGTTCCCCGGAGGGTAGATCGTACCAAGAGACCCAGTACTTC
>-|TRBJ1-6|TRBD1|TRBV7-2
CASSFLPGQGFSPLHF
TGTGCCAGCAGCTTTTTACCGGGACAGGGGTTCTCACCCCTCCACTTT
>-|TRBJ2-1|TRBD2|TRBV5-1
CASTWTSGYNEQFF
TGCGCCAGCACGTGGACTAGCGGTTACAATGAGCAGTTCTTC
>-|TRBJ1-1|-|TRBV16
CASSQLSGFAEAFF
TGTGCCAGCAGCCAACTTTCAGGGTTCGCTGAAGCTTTCTTT
>-|TRBJ2-5|-|TRBV5-6
CASSRWVGGQETQYF
TGTGCCAGCAGCCGGTGGGTCGGGGGCCAAGAGACCCAGTACTTC
>-|TRBJ1-2|TRBD1|TRBV5-5
CASSLWDRANYGYTF
TGTGCCAGCAGCTTGTGGGACAGGGCTAACTATGGCTACACCTTC
>-|TRBJ2-2|-|TRBV11-3
CASSLEGSRGGELFF
TGTGCCAGCAGCTTAGAGGGGTCCAGGGGCGGGGAGCTGTTTTTT
>-|TRBJ2-5|-|TRBV7-9
CASSLTTRVVETQYF
TGTGCCAGCAGCTTAACAACTAGAGTGGTTGAGACCCAGTACTTC
>-|TRBJ1-2|-|TRBV5-1
CASSLDQVYGYTF
TGCGCCAGCAGCTTGGATCAGGTCTATGGCTACACCTTC
>few|TRBJ1-1|TRBD1|TRBV18
CASSPPGQMNTEAFF
TGTGCCAGCTCACCACCGGGACAGATGAACACTGAAGCTTTCTTT
>once|TRBJ2-1|TRBD2|TRBV7-9
CASSGTSGGYNEQFF
TGTGCCAGCAGCGGGACTAGCGGGGGTTACAATGAGCAGTTCTTC
>-|TRBJ2-7|-|TRBV3-1/TRBV3-2
CASSQDRQARSGEQYF
TGTGCCAGCAGCCAAGATAGGCAGGCCCGCTCTGGGGAGCAGTACTTC
>-|TRBJ1-2|TRBD1|TRBV5-1
CASSLEGVGGSYYGYTF
TGCGCCAGCAGCTTGGAAGGTGTAGGGGGCAGCTACTATGGCTACACCTTC
>-|TRBJ2-1|TRBD2|TRBV6-2/TRBV6-3
CASIPLPGRGNEQFF
TGTGCCAGCATCCCACTTCCCGGGCGGGGGAATGAGCAGTTCTTC
>-|TRBJ2-7|-|TRBV5-1
CASSPTSREVYEQYF
TGCGCCAGCAGCCCGACTTCCAGGGAAGTCTACGAGCAGTACTTC
>once|TRBJ1-3|-|TRBV18
CASSTGSGNTIYF
TGTGCCAGCTCTACAGGCTCTGGAAACACCATATATTTT
>once|TRBJ2-1|-|TRBV24-1
CATSEPGYNEQFF
TGTGCCACCAGTGAGCCAGGATACAATGAGCAGTTCTTC
>-|TRBJ1-1|-|TRBV6-5
CASSKIGRERSEAFF
TGTGCCAGCAGTAAAATCGGGAGGGAGAGGTCTGAAGCTTTCTTT
>once|TRBJ2-7|TRBD2|TRBV5-4
CASSLGWEGYEQYF
TGTGCCAGCAGCTTGGGGTGGGAGGGGTACGAGCAGTACTTC
>-|TRBJ2-3|-|TRBV4-1
CASSQDEAERASTDTQYF
TGCGCCAGCAGCCAAGATGAGGCGGAGCGGGCGAGCACAGATACGCAGTATTTT
>-|TRBJ2-2|TRBD1|TRBV15
CATSKGQPMNTGELFF
TGTGCCACCAGCAAGGGACAGCCCATGAACACCGGGGAGCTGTTTTTT
>-|TRBJ1-4|-|TRBV4-2
CASSPESGTVGEKLFF
TGTGCCAGCAGCCCCGAGTCCGGAACAGTCGGTGAAAAACTGTTTTTT
>-|TRBJ2-5|-|TRBV7-2
CASSPRTGETQYF
TGTGCCAGCAGCCCAAGGACGGGGGAGACCCAGTACTTC
>-|TRBJ1-6|-|TRBV5-1
CASSLQATYNSPLHF
TGCGCCAGCAGCTTACAGGCGACATATAATTCACCCCTCCACTTT
>few|TRBJ2-2|TRBD1|TRBV4-3
CASSQGTGANTGELFF
TGCGCCAGCAGCCAAGGGACAGGGGCGAACACCGGGGAGCTGTTTTTT
>-|TRBJ1-2|TRBD1|TRBV12-3/TRBV12-4
CASSLQQGNGYTF
TGTGCCAGCAGTTTGCAACAGGGGAATGGCTACACCTTC
>-|TRBJ1-2|TRBD1|TRBV5-1
CASSLSGGANYGYTF
TGCGCCAGCAGCTTGTCAGGGGGCGCCAACTATGGCTACACCTTC
>-|TRBJ2-2|-|TRBV6-5
CASQDWYTGELFF
TGTGCCAGCCAAGACTGGTACACCGGGGAGCTGTTTTTT
>-|TRBJ1-1|-|TRBV19
CASSRVSTTEAFF
TGTGCCAGTAGTCGGGTCTCGACCACTGAAGCTTTCTTT
>few|TRBJ2-7|TRBD1|TRBV7-6
CASSPGQYSYEQYF
TGTGCCAGCAGCCCGGGACAGTACTCCTACGAGCAGTACTTC
>-|TRBJ1-2|TRBD1|TRBV9
CASSAQGTGPYGYTF
TGTGCCAGCAGCGCCCAGGGGACAGGGCCCTATGGCTACACCTTC
>-|TRBJ2-1|-|TRBV6-5
CASSYSGLEQFF
TGTGCCAGCAGTTACTCGGGACTTGAGCAGTTCTTC
>-|TRBJ1-3|-|TRBV15
CATSLTAGNTIYF
TGTGCCACCAGCCTGACAGCTGGAAACACCATATATTTT
>-|TRBJ2-1|-|TRBV4-1
CASSQVSLQGEFNEQFF
TGCGCCAGCAGCCAAGTCTCCCTGCAGGGTGAATTCAATGAGCAGTTCTTC